This record concerns one T cell receptor beta chain sequence. The germline V gene has CDR1 KGHDR and CDR2 SFDVKD. V shed 6 bases and J 8 bases; nucleotides not matched to a gene: 5. The CDR3 is made up of 13 amino acids. Profiling relied on immunoSEQ multiplex PCR, and the TCRdb table lists in-frame clones only, not all of them. The top ten clones hold 59% of a sample with about 42,000 clones, about 82% of them seen once. This record belongs to a study of blood T cell repertoires in COVID-19. The overall study: Nucleic acid was either cDNA or gDNA, and it came from T cells, B-cell-depleted T cells, or PBMCs.

The specimen sequenced was peripheral blood. The sequence was obtained from a man in his 70s with acute or convalescent COVID-19. This chain joins TRBV24-1 and TRBJ2-1; 8 nucleotides align to TRBD2. CDR3 nucleotide sequence: TGTGCCACCAGTAGCGGGAGTAGTTATGAGCAGTTCTTC. It yields the protein CATSSGSSYEQFF.